This note documents a single TCR beta chain sequence. The sample originates from a study of blood T cell repertoires in COVID-19. The table came from immunoSEQ multiplex PCR; TCRdb's copy has only in-frame clones and leaves some out. The sample lists over 70,000 clones; 65% to 80% were seen once. Germline CDR1 reads MNHEY; CDR2 reads SMNVEV (reference sequence). V was clipped by 0 bases and J by 4 bases; unmatched bases: 2. The CDR3 sequence is 14 residues long. The chain employs TRBV27 and TRBJ1-2; 7 nucleotides match TRBD1. The TCR sequence derives from a woman older than 75 with active or convalescent COVID-19. The sample was peripheral blood. The CDR3 DNA is TGTGCCAGCAGTTTATCATACAGGGGCTATGGCTACACCTTC. It is translated as CASSLSYRGYGYTF.